The 18 T cell receptor beta chains presented below share a single source sample, sequenced in a study of blood T cell repertoires in COVID-19. The repertoire was sequenced with immunoSEQ multiplex PCR; TCRdb's copy has only in-frame clones and lacks some. The sample holds approximately 270,000 clones; 80% to 90% are singletons and the top ten take approximately 2%. Sequences were obtained from PBMCs or T cells enriched from blood (not recorded which). All receptors come from a woman aged 45-65 years who had recovered from COVID-19.

This clone was seen only a few times. The rearrangement links TRBV6-5 to TRBJ1-5; no reliable D call. V lost 8 bases and J 2 bases, leaving 13 bases between the germline ends. This CDR3 contains 14 residues. Germline V gene data show CDR1 as MNHEY and CDR2 as SVGAGI. CDR3: CASLQTFGNQPQHF. Written as DNA, the CDR3 is TGTGCCAGCCTCCAGACTTTTGGCAATCAGCCCCAGCATTTT.

The chain carries TRBV12-3 or TRBV12-4 and TRBJ2-7; D uncertain. Trimming cost V 3 bases and J 2 bases, with 5 bases left between them. The CDR3 has 12 residues. The CDR3 spells CASSFGPYEQYF. The CDR3 coding sequence is TGTGCCAGCAGTTTTGGCCCCTACGAGCAGTACTTC.

The chain couples TRBV7-6 to TRBJ2-3; 7 bases align to TRBD1. The germline V gene encodes CDR1 SGHVS and CDR2 FNYEAQ. The CDR3 runs to 15 residues. V lost 5 bases and J lost 1; bases outside the gene matches: 6. CDR3 region: CASSPRDRGTDTQYF. Here the CDR3 DNA reads TGTGCCAGCAGCCCACGGGACAGAGGCACAGATACGCAGTATTTT.

The rearrangement links TRBV7-2 to TRBJ1-2; D possibly corresponds to TRBD1 (6 bases). Germline values: CDR1 SGHTA, CDR2 FQGNSA. This CDR3 spans 15 amino acids. Trimming shortened V by 1 base and J by 8 bases, and 17 bases separated the two germline ends. Written as DNA, the CDR3 is TGTGCCAGCAGCTTAGGCTACAGGGAGTCACGAGGCTACACCTTC. It translates to CASSLGYRESRGYTF.

The chain uses TRBV5-1 and TRBJ2-5; D perhaps matches TRBD1 (6 bases). V dropped 9 bases and J dropped 1 base, with 13 bases sitting between them. CDR1 is SGHRS and CDR2 is YFSETQ in the germline V gene. CDR3 length: 13 residues. CDR3 amino acids: CATTGQSQETQYF. The CDR3 region has the DNA TGCGCCACCACTGGACAGAGCCAAGAGACCCAGTACTTC.

The V and J genes are TRBV28 and TRBJ2-3; TRBD1 matches at 7 bases. The V gene end was trimmed by 2 bases and the J gene end by 5 bases; junction bases not matched to a gene: 4. Germline loops: CDR1 MDHEN, CDR2 SYDVKM. The CDR3 runs 14 residues. As DNA, the CDR3 is TGTGCCAGCAGTTTAGAAGGGGGCGTAGATACGCAGTATTTT. Encoded protein: CASSLEGGVDTQYF.

The rearrangement uses TRBV6-5 and TRBJ1-5; D possibly corresponds to TRBD1 (5 bases). Trimming removed 11 bases from V and 2 bases from J, with 16 bases in between. This CDR3 is built from 14 residues. Germline CDR1 MNHEY, CDR2 SVGAGI. The CDR3 DNA reads as TGTGCCCCCTCGACCGACAGTCGCAATCAGCCCCAGCATTTT. This encodes CAPSTDSRNQPQHF.

The chain has TRBV19 and TRBJ2-7; D is perhaps TRBD2 (6 bases). Germline CDR1 reads LNHDA; CDR2 reads SQIVND (reference sequence). V lost 4 bases to trimming and J lost 4 bases, with 23 bases between them. The CDR3 runs to 17 residues. As DNA, the CDR3 is TGTGCCAGTAGTACTCACGTGGCGGGAAGGCACGAGTACGAGCAGTACTTC. It specifies CASSTHVAGRHEYEQYF.

The chain uses TRBV27 and TRBJ1-1; 7 positions match TRBD1. CDR1 is MNHEY, CDR2 SMNVEV, per germline (reference sequence). The trim removed 6 bases at V and 4 bases at J, leaving 8 bases unmatched. This CDR3 comprises 14 residues. CDR3 sequence (DNA): TGTGCCAGCAGCGCGGGACAGAGGGGCACTGAAGCTTTCTTT. It is translated as CASSAGQRGTEAFF.

The V call is TRBV11-2, the J call TRBJ1-6, with no clear D. Germline-derived CDR1 and CDR2 are SGHAT and FQNNGV. V dropped 1 base and J dropped 6 bases, with 10 bases sitting between them. The CDR3 is 15 amino acids. In nucleotides, the CDR3 is TGTGCCAGCAGCTTAGTCGGACTGAGTAATTCACCCCTCCACTTT. As protein: CASSLVGLSNSPLHF.

Only a few counts were recorded for this clone. V is TRBV19 and J is TRBJ1-5, with no clear D. V gave up 1 base and J gave up 4 bases, with 8 bases separating them. The CDR3 is 14 amino acids. From germline, CDR1 is LNHDA and CDR2 SQIVND (reference sequence). DNA for the CDR3: TGTGCCAGTAGTATAGGCGGCTCTAATCAGCCCCAGCATTTT. Protein product: CASSIGGSNQPQHF.

The V call is TRBV3-1 (or the pseudogene TRBV3-2), the J call TRBJ2-1, with 8 nucleotides matching TRBD2. The V gene end was trimmed by 4 bases and the J gene end by 5 bases; junction bases not matched to a gene: 7. The CDR3 has 15 amino acids. Germline values: CDR1 LGHDT, CDR2 YNNKEL (reference sequence). The CDR3 sequence: CASSLSGTINNEQFF. The DNA for the CDR3 is TGTGCCAGCAGCCTTAGCGGGACCATCAACAATGAGCAGTTCTTC.

The chain carries TRBV7-9 and TRBJ1-1; weak D call: TRBD1 (6 bases). CDR1 and CDR2 (germline): SEHNR, FQNEAQ (reference sequence). V lost 5 bases and J lost 6, with 19 bases in between. The CDR3 runs 15 residues. CDR3 residues: CASSTPWTEKAEAFF. CDR3 coding DNA: TGTGCCAGCAGCACCCCTTGGACAGAGAAGGCTGAAGCTTTCTTT.

The chain uses TRBV7-9 and TRBJ1-6; 7 bases align to TRBD1. Germline lookup yields CDR1 SEHNR and CDR2 FQNEAQ (reference sequence). V was clipped by 4 bases and J by 7 bases; unmatched bases: 10. This CDR3 has 16 residues. The DNA of the CDR3 is TGTGCCAGCAGCTCCGGGGGACAGAAAAGAAATTCACCCCTCCACTTT. It translates to CASSSGGQKRNSPLHF.

The J gene is TRBJ2-4, the V gene TRBV3-1 (or the pseudogene TRBV3-2), with 9 bases lining up with TRBD1. Germline V gene lookup returns CDR1 LGHDT and CDR2 YNNKEL (reference sequence). Trimming took 5 bases from V and 8 from J; bases not matched to a gene: 10. The CDR3 spans 15 residues. The CDR3 nucleotides are TGTGCCAGCAGCGGACCGGGACAGGGTAAAGACATTCAGTACTTC. It specifies CASSGPGQGKDIQYF.

The rearrangement links TRBV27 to TRBJ2-7; TRBD2 aligns across 7 bases. The CDR3 has 13 residues. Germline CDR1 MNHEY, CDR2 SMNVEV (reference sequence). After removal of 5 bases from V and 5 bases from J, the junction contained 6 bases not matched to a gene. The CDR3 here is CASSQTSFNEQYF. The CDR3 DNA is TGTGCCAGCAGTCAGACTAGCTTCAACGAGCAGTACTTC.

The chain uses TRBV27 and TRBJ1-2; 7 nucleotides agree with TRBD1. The trim removed 5 bases at V and 7 bases at J, leaving 13 bases unmatched. This CDR3 has 15 residues. Germline V gives CDR1 MNHEY, CDR2 SMNVEV (reference sequence). The CDR3, as DNA: TGTGCCAGCAGTCCCTCGGTAGACAGGGTCGGTGGCTACACCTTC. Encoded protein: CASSPSVDRVGGYTF.

The rearrangement uses TRBV6-2 or TRBV6-3 and TRBJ2-7; D ambiguous. V was pared by 0 bases and J by 4 bases, with 10 bases between. The CDR3 loop spans 14 amino acids. Per germline, CDR1 MNHEY and CDR2 SVGEGT. CDR3: CASSYSMGPYEQYF. The CDR3, as DNA: TGTGCCAGCAGTTACTCGATGGGCCCATACGAGCAGTACTTC.